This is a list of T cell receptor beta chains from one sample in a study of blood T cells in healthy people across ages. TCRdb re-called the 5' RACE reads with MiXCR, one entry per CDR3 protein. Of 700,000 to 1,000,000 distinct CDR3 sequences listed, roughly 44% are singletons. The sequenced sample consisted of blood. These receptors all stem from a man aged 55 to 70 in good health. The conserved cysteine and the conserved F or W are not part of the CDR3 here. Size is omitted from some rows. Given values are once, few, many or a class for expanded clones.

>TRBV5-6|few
ASSRGLLDVVETQY
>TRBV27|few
ASSVAGPKTQY
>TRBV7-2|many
ASSFSGGPQETQY
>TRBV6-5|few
ASSYSPSGGIDTQY
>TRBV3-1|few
ASSQHSGTGLDEQF
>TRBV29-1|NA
SVSLRGIKNNEQF
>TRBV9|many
ASSVGGTAVVEQY
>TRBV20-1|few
SATRPSGQRSTDTQY
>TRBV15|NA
ATSRDQPALGETQY
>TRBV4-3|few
ASSQTGVNEQF
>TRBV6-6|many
ASREEGIQY
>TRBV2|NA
ASNQQGTYEQY
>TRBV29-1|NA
SAEGQSYEQY
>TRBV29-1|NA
GVRGTNYGYT
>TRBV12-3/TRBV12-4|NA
ASSLAGEESNQPLH
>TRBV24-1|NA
ATPHLQGRQPQH
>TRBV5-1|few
ASSTRGRTIVDEQF
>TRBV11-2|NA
ASSSLEGASQETQY
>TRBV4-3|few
ASSQDFRAQETQY
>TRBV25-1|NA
ASGEYVTGEETQY
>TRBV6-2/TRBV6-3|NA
ASSSRGQGANNEQY
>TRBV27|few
ASSLEGSGDNVLT
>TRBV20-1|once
SARDWGRGDQETQF
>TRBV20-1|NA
SARTGTSGGQVY
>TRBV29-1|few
SVEDPRDGAKNIQY
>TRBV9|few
ASSVRLAGGPNFNEQF
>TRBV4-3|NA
ASSHVSGGNTGELF
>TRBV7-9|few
ASTSDTSYNEQF
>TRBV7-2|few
ASSNRAYNEQF
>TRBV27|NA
ASSRAVNQPQH
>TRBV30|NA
AWRTGQGLETQY